The T cell receptor beta chain under discussion was sequenced for a study of blood T cell repertoires in COVID-19. Original handling: Counts of nucleated cells, estimated from reference gene primer amplification, were obtained. Repertoires were generated with immunoSEQ multiplex PCR, while TCRdb's copy carries only in-frame clones and drops some. V, J and clone size derive from that table, while D and trimming were established from the DNA sequence. The profile shows under 300,000 clones, around nine tenths of them singletons. In terms of age and location, participants ranged from roughly 18 to 95 years and lived in approximately 24 US areas. Self-reported history from a screening survey and questionnaire set each donor's cohort. Cohort 3 donors counted as recovered after two negative PCRs, clearance, or resolved symptoms. The ends lost 3 bases at V and 3 bases at J; junction bases unmatched: 6. The germline V gene has CDR1 KGHSH and CDR2 LQKENI. The CDR3 length is 15 residues.

The chain links TRBV18 to TRBJ1-1; 8 bases fit TRBD1. The origin of this receptor is a woman aged 55 to 70 who had recovered from COVID-19. The specimen was PBMCs or T cells enriched from blood (not recorded which). The CDR3 region is CASSPRTGWDTEAFF. The CDR3 DNA follows: TGTGCCAGCTCACCGAGGACAGGGTGGGACACTGAAGCTTTCTTT. Based on the CDR3 plus reference TRBV18 and TRBJ1-1, the full variable domain is NAGVMQNPRHLVRRRGQEARLRCSPMKGHSHVYWYRQLPEEGLKFMVYLQKENIIDESGMPKERFSAEFPKEGPSILRIQQVVRGDSAAYFCASSPRTGWDTEAFFGQGTRLTVV.